One and the same sample provided the 11 T cell receptor beta chains below, sequenced in a study of blood T cell repertoires in COVID-19. Libraries were prepared by immunoSEQ multiplex PCR; TCRdb keeps only in-frame clonotypes and omits some of them. Of under 350,000 clones listed, roughly 85% are singletons. Specimen: peripheral blood. The source is a human donor in a cohort sampled during active COVID-19.

This chain uses TRBV5-1 with TRBJ2-2, with D perhaps matching TRBD2 (5 bases). Trimming removed 1 base from V and 2 bases from J, with 9 bases in between. This CDR3 spans 15 amino acids. Germline assignment: CDR1 SGHRS and CDR2 YFSETQ. In nucleotides, the CDR3 is TGCGCCAGCAGCTTGTTTAGGACTAACACCGGGGAGCTGTTTTTT. Amino acid sequence: CASSLFRTNTGELFF.

The chain has TRBV5-1 and TRBJ1-1; D gene uncertain. Germline V gene data show CDR1 as SGHRS and CDR2 as YFSETQ. Trimming took off 4 bases at V and 2 bases at J, with 15 bases between the two ends. This CDR3 spans 15 amino acids. The CDR3 sequence is CASSPWGGSNTEAFF. The CDR3 DNA sequence: TGCGCCAGCAGCCCCTGGGGAGGGTCTAACACTGAAGCTTTCTTT.

This clone was seen only once. V usage is TRBV5-1 and J usage is TRBJ2-3; D unresolved. The CDR3 has 15 residues. With 4 bases removed from V and 4 bases from J, the gap between germline ends came to 16 bases. Germline CDR1 and CDR2: SGHRS and YFSETQ. The CDR3 loop is CASSALAQIPDTQYF. The CDR3 DNA reads TGCGCCAGCAGCGCATTGGCTCAGATCCCAGATACGCAGTATTTT.

The chain uses TRBV30 and TRBJ2-7; maybe TRBD2 (6 bases). The CDR3 sequence is 13 residues long. V shed 6 bases and J shed 0 bases, with 12 bases lying between them. CDR1 is GTSNPN, CDR2 SVGIG, per germline (reference sequence). The CDR3 region is CACQDGSSYEQYF. CDR3 DNA: TGTGCCTGCCAGGACGGGAGCTCCTACGAGCAGTACTTC.

In its sample, this clone was seen a few times. CDR3 loop: CASRPPDTRVGNQPQHF. CDR3 nucleotide sequence: TGCGCCAGCAGACCCCCGGACACCAGGGTTGGCAATCAGCCCCAGCATTTT. The chain recombines TRBV23-1 with TRBJ1-5; TRBD1 is a possible D gene (5 bases). TRBV23-1 is an ORF for which the function is uncertain. Trimming removed 6 bases at V and 2 bases at J, with 20 bases between. The CDR3 is 17 residues long.

The chain links TRBV19 to TRBJ2-4; 10 bases line up with TRBD2. The germline V gene encodes CDR1 LNHDA and CDR2 SQIVND (reference sequence). V was pared by 4 bases and J by 4 bases, with 13 bases of the junction left unmatched. The CDR3 is 18 amino acids. The CDR3 DNA follows: TGTGCCAGTAGTAGGGTTAGCGGGGGGACCATAGCTAAAAACATTCAGTACTTC. Amino acids: CASSRVSGGTIAKNIQYF.

The V call is TRBV9, the J call TRBJ1-1; D is possibly TRBD1 (5 bases). V was clipped by 6 bases and J by 1 base, with 10 bases between them. Germline V gene sequence: CDR1 SGDLS, CDR2 YYNGEE. This CDR3 contains 13 residues. The CDR3 DNA reads TGTGCCAGCAACCCGACAGCGAACACTGAAGCTTTCTTT. Translation: CASNPTANTEAFF.

This chain uses TRBV30 with TRBJ2-7; 7 nucleotides match TRBD1. The CDR3 is 15 amino acids. Germline V gives CDR1 GTSNPN, CDR2 SVGIG (reference sequence). V lost 0 bases, J lost 5 bases, and 10 bases stayed unmatched. The CDR3 DNA reads TGTGCCTGGAGTGTATGGGACAGAGCTAACCACGAGCAGTACTTC. Protein: CAWSVWDRANHEQYF.

J is TRBJ2-3 and V is TRBV5-5; D is unclear. Looked up from germline, CDR1 is SGHKS and CDR2 is YYEKEE (reference sequence). The CDR3 contains 13 residues. Trimming removed 3 bases at V and 2 bases at J, with 7 bases between. CDR3 sequence reads: CASSSFNTDTQYF. In DNA form, the CDR3 reads TGTGCCAGCAGCTCGTTTAACACAGATACGCAGTATTTT.

CDR3 amino acids: CASSLDSSNTEAFF. CDR3 nucleotides: TGTGCCAGCAGCCTCGACAGTTCGAACACTGAAGCTTTCTTT. This chain links TRBV7-9 with TRBJ1-1; TRBD1 might be the D (5 bases). CDR1 is SEHNR, CDR2 FQNEAQ, per germline (reference sequence). This CDR3 has 14 amino acids. V gave up 5 bases and J gave up 1 base, with 11 bases separating them.

V gene TRBV6-2 or TRBV6-3 combines with J gene TRBJ2-1, with no clear D. CDR3 length equals 12 residues. CDR1 and CDR2 from the germline V gene are MNHEY and SVGEGT. The germline V and J ends were trimmed by 1 base and 7 bases, with 5 bases remaining between them. CDR3 nucleotide sequence: TGTGCCAGCAGTTACTTCGGTAATGAGCAGTTCTTC. Its protein product is CASSYFGNEQFF.